This entry describes one T cell receptor beta chain. What it binds is unknown. This record comes from a study of T cell responses to AZD1222 COVID-19 vaccine. V was pared by 5 bases and J by 6 bases, with 18 bases of the junction left unmatched. Germline V gives CDR1 GTSNPN, CDR2 SVGIG (reference sequence). The CDR3 has 18 residues. The method was immunoSEQ multiplex PCR; TCRdb's version includes in-frame clones alone and lacks a portion of them. This sample has approximately 30,000 clones, with 86% found just once. Overall study results and limits: Donors were chiefly white British, with a greater number of females, and clonal diversity was perhaps underestimated. The study found vaccine-associated CD4 TCRs spanning spike, dominant at 160-218 and 743-854. Reportedly, nearly half the spike-specific TCRs target unmutated variant regions.

This receptor was taken from an adult who received the AZD1222 COVID-19 vaccine. The sample here was peripheral blood, taken 28 days after the second AZD1222 dose. The chain is built from TRBV30 and TRBJ2-2; 10 bases fit TRBD2. CDR3 nucleotides: TGTGCCTGGGTACCTCATAGGCTAGCGGGAGACAGAGCCGGGGAGCTGTTTTTT. It encodes CAWVPHRLAGDRAGELFF.